The entry that follows covers one T cell receptor (beta chain) sequence. Original processing notes: Reference gene primer amplification yielded estimated nucleated cell counts. The table came from immunoSEQ multiplex PCR; TCRdb's copy has only in-frame clones and leaves some out. That table furnishes V, J and clone size, whereas the DNA furnished D and trimming. The table shows under 250,000 clones, with 80% occurring only once. The data stem from a study of blood T cell repertoires in COVID-19. The CDR3 consists of 16 residues. The V gene end was trimmed by 4 bases and the J gene end by 0 bases; junction bases not matched to a gene: 9. Looked up from germline, CDR1 is SGDLS and CDR2 is YYNGEE.

This receptor was identified in a man aged 30-40 years with acute COVID-19. The J gene is TRBJ1-2, the V gene TRBV9, with 7 bases matching TRBD1. Source material: PBMCs or T cells enriched from blood (not recorded which). The CDR3 is CASSWDSRVSNYGYTF. In nucleotides, the CDR3 is TGTGCCAGCAGCTGGGACAGTCGGGTTTCTAACTATGGCTACACCTTC.